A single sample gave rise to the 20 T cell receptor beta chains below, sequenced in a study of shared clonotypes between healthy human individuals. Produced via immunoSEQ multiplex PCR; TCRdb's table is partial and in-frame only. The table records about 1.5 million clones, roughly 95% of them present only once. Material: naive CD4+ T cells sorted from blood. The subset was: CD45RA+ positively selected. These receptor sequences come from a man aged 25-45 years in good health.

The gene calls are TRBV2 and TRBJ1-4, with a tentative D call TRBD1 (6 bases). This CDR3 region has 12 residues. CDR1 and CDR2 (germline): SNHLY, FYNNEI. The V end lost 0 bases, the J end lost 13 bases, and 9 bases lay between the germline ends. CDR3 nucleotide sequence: TGTGCCAGCAGTGAAGCGCGGGGGCGACTGTTTTTT. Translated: CASSEARGRLFF.

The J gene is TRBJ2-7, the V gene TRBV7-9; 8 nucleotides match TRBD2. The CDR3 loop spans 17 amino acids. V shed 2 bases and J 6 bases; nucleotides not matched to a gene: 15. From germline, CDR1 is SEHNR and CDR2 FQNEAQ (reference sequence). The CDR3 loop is CASSLSQAGVGGLEQYF. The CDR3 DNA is TGTGCCAGCAGCTTATCCCAAGCGGGAGTGGGGGGCCTCGAGCAGTACTTC.

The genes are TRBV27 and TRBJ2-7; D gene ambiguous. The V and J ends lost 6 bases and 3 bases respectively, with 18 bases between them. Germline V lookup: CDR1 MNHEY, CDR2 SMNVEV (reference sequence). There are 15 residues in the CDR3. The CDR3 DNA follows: TGTGCCAGCAGCCTGTCCGGCCCAGAGATCTACGAGCAGTACTTC. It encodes CASSLSGPEIYEQYF.

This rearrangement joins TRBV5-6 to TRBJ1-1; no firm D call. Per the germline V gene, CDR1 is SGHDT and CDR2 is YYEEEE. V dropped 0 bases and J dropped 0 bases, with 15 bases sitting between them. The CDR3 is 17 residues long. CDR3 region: CASSLGPASLMNTEAFF. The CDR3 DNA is TGTGCCAGCAGCTTGGGGCCAGCCAGTTTGATGAACACTGAAGCTTTCTTT.

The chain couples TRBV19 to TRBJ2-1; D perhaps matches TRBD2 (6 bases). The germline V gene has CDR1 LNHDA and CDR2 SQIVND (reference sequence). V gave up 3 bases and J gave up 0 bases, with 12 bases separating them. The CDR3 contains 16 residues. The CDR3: CASSIGGTHSYNEQFF. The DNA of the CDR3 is TGTGCCAGTAGTATTGGAGGGACTCACTCCTACAATGAGCAGTTCTTC.

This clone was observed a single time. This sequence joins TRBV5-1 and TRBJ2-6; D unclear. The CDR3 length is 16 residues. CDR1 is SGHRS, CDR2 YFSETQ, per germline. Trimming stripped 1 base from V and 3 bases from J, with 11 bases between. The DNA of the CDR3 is TGCGCCAGCAGCTTGACTCTGGGTAGTGGGGCCAACGTCCTGACTTTC. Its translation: CASSLTLGSGANVLTF.

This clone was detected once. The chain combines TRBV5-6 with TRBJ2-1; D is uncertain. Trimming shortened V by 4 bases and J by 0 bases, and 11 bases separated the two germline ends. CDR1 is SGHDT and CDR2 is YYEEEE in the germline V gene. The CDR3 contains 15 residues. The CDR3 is CASSHGPSSYNEQFF. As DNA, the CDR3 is TGTGCCAGCAGCCACGGACCTAGCTCCTACAATGAGCAGTTCTTC.

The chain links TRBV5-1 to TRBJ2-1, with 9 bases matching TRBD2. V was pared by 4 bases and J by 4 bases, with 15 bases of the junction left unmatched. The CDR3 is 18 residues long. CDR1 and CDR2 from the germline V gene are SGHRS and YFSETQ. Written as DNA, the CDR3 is TGCGCCAGCAGCCGGCGCCCAATACTAGCGGGTTTTTACAATGAGCAGTTCTTC. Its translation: CASSRRPILAGFYNEQFF.

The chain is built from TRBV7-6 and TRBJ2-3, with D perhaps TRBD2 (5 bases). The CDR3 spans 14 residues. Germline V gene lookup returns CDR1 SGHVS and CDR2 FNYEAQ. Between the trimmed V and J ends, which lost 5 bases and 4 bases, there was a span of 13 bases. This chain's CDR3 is CASSPQRAADTQYF. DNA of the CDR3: TGTGCCAGCAGCCCCCAGCGAGCGGCAGATACGCAGTATTTT. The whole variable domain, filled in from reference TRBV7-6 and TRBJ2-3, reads GAGVSQSPRYKVTKRGQDVALRCDPISGHVSLYWYRQALGQGPEFLTYFNYEAQQDKSGLPNDRFSAERPEGSISTLTIQRTEQRDSAMYRCASSPQRAADTQYFGPGTRLTVL.

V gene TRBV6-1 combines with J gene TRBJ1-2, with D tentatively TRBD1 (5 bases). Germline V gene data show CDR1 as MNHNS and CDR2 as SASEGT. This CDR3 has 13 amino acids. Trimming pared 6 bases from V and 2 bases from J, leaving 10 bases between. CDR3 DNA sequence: TGTGCCAGCAGGGGGGGATCGAACTATGGCTACACCTTC. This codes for CASRGGSNYGYTF.

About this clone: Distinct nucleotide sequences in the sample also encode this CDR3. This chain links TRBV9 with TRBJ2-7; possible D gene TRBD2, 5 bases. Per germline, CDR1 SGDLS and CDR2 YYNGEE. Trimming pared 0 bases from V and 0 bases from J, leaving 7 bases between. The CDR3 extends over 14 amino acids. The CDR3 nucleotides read TGTGCCAGCAGCGTAGTAGGGAGCTCCTACGAGCAGTACTTC. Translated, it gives CASSVVGSSYEQYF.

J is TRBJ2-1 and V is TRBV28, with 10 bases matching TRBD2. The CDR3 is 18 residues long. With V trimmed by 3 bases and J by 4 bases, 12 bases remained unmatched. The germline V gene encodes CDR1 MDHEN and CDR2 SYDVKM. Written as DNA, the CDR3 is TGTGCCAGCAGTTTCCCCGTCAGCGGGAGGGCCTGGTACAATGAGCAGTTCTTC. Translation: CASSFPVSGRAWYNEQFF.

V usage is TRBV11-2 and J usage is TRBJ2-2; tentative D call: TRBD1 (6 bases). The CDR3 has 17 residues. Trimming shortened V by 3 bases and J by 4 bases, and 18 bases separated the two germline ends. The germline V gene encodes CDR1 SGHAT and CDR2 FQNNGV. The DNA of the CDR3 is TGTGCCAGCAGCTTGACCCACAGGGTAGGAGGCACCGGGGAGCTGTTTTTT. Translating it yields CASSLTHRVGGTGELFF.

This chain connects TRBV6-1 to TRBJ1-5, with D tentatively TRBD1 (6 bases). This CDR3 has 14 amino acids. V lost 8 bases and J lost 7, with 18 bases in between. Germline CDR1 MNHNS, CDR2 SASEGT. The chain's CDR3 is CASGREGVGQPQHF. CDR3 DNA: TGTGCCAGCGGGCGGGAGGGGGTAGGACAGCCCCAGCATTTT.

The CDR3 is CASSPWASSYEQYF. CDR3 in DNA: TGTGCCAGCAGCCCCTGGGCTTCCTCCTACGAGCAGTACTTC. The chain is built from TRBV7-2 and TRBJ2-7; D ambiguous. Trimming removed 5 bases from V and 0 bases from J, with 11 bases in between. Germline V CDR1 and CDR2: SGHTA, FQGNSA. This CDR3 is built from 14 residues.

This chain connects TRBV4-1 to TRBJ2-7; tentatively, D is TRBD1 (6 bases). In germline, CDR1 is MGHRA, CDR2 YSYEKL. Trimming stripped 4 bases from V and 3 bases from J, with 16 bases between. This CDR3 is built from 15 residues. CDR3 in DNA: TGCGCCAGCAGCCGGGACAAAAGCCTAAACTACGAGCAGTACTTC. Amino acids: CASSRDKSLNYEQYF.

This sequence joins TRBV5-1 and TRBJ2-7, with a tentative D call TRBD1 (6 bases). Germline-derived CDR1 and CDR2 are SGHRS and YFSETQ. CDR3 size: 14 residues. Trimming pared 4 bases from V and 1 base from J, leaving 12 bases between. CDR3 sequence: CASSLRTESYEQYF. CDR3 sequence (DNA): TGCGCCAGCAGCCTTCGGACAGAGTCCTACGAGCAGTACTTC.

The CDR3 DNA sequence: TGCGCCAGCAGCTTGAGGCAGGGGCAGGCTAATGAAAAACTGTTTTTT. It codes for CASSLRQGQANEKLFF. The V call is TRBV5-1, the J call TRBJ1-4; possible D gene TRBD1, 6 bases. This CDR3 spans 16 amino acids. The V and J ends lost 1 base and 3 bases respectively, with 13 bases between them. Germline V gene lookup returns CDR1 SGHRS and CDR2 YFSETQ.

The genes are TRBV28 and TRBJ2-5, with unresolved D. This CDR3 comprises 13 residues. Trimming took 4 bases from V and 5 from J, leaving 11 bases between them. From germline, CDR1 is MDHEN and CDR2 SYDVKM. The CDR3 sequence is CASSWVREETQYF. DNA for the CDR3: TGTGCCAGCAGTTGGGTTCGAGAGGAGACCCAGTACTTC.

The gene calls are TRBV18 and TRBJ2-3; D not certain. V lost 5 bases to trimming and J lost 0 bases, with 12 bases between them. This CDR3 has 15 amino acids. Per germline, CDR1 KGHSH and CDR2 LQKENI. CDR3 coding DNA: TGTGCCAGCTCATCCCAAGGGCGGAGCACAGATACGCAGTATTTT. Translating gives CASSSQGRSTDTQYF.